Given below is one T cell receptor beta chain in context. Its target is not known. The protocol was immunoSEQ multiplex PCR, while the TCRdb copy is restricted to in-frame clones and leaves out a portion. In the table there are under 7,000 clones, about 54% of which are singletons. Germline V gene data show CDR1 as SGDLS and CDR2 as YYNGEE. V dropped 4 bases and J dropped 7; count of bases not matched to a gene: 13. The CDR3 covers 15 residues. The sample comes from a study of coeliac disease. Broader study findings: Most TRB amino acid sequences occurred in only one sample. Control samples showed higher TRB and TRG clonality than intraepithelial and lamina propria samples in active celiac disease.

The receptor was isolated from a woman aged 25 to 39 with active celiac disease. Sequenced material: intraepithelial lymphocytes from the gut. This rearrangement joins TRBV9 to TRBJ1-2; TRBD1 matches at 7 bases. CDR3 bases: TGTGCCAGCAGCTCCAACAGGGGCGCGCGACGTGGCTACACCTTC. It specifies CASSSNRGARRGYTF.